The 10 T cell receptor beta chains below come from one sample, sequenced in a study of long-term antiretroviral therapy in people with HIV. Researchers report immunoSEQ v3.0 was run at survey level. Here immunoSEQ multiplex PCR was the method, and the copy in TCRdb shows in-frame clones only, minus some. The data contain over 25,000 clones, about 98% of them seen just once; the ten biggest clones take up less than 2.5%. The specimen was unsorted PBMCs, collected 7.6 years after starting antiretroviral therapy. The receptors shown here come from a young man with HIV.

The rearrangement links TRBV9 to TRBJ2-7; TRBD2 matches 8 bases. The CDR3 is made up of 15 amino acids. The junction had 10 bases not matched to a gene; V was cut back by 3 bases and J by 5 bases. From germline, CDR1 is SGDLS and CDR2 YYNGEE. CDR3 nucleotide sequence: TGTGCCAGCAGCGGAGAGAGCGGGAGAACCGACGAGCAGTACTTC. Translated: CASSGESGRTDEQYF.

The chain recombines TRBV28 with TRBJ2-1; possible D gene TRBD2, 6 bases. Per the germline V gene, CDR1 is MDHEN and CDR2 is SYDVKM. Trimming left V 8 bases short and J 4 bases short, with 15 bases between. The CDR3 extends over 14 amino acids. Here the CDR3 DNA reads TGTGCCAGCGGGGGACTCCGAATTTACAATGAGCAGTTCTTC. Amino acids: CASGGLRIYNEQFF.

The gene calls are TRBV6-5 and TRBJ1-1; D possibly corresponds to TRBD1 (5 bases). The CDR3 spans 13 residues. V was trimmed by 6 bases and J by 2 bases, leaving 10 bases between them. The germline V gene encodes CDR1 MNHEY and CDR2 SVGAGI. The CDR3 protein is CASRQDSNTEAFF. CDR3 nucleotide sequence: TGTGCCAGCAGGCAAGACAGTAACACTGAAGCTTTCTTT.

The chain carries TRBV2 and TRBJ1-2; D gene unclear. Germline CDR1 and CDR2: SNHLY and FYNNEI. The CDR3 has 13 residues. Trimming took off 5 bases at V and 1 base at J, with 8 bases between the two ends. The CDR3 loop reads CASSILVNYGYTF. In nucleotides, the CDR3 is TGTGCCAGCAGTATCCTCGTTAACTATGGCTACACCTTC.

This clone is a singleton in its sample. This rearrangement joins TRBV13 to TRBJ2-7; D gene unclear. Per the germline V gene, CDR1 is PRHDT and CDR2 is FYEKMQ (reference sequence). The CDR3 runs to 12 residues. V lost 4 bases and J 2 bases, leaving 6 bases between the germline ends. DNA of the CDR3: TGTGCCAGCAGCTCCGAAACCTACGAGCAGTACTTC. This codes for CASSSETYEQYF.

The chain links TRBV6-5 to TRBJ1-2, with 7 bases fitting TRBD1. Germline assignment: CDR1 MNHEY and CDR2 SVGAGI. The CDR3 length is 15 residues. The junction had 9 bases not matched to a gene; V was cut back by 6 bases and J by 2 bases. The CDR3 DNA reads as TGTGCCAGCAGAGGACAGGCCCTTACCAACTATGGCTACACCTTC. Its protein is CASRGQALTNYGYTF.

The V call is TRBV1, the J call TRBJ2-7. TRBV1 corresponds to a pseudogene. CDR3 length equals 12 residues. The CDR3 nucleotides are TGCACCAGCACCCTCCTGACCTACGAGCAGTACTTC. Translating gives CTSTLLTYEQYF.

The chain uses TRBV7-2 and TRBJ2-3, with D perhaps being TRBD1 or TRBD2 (6 bases each). CDR3 length equals 16 residues. CDR1 is SGHTA and CDR2 is FQGNSA in the germline V gene. V shed 1 base and J shed 1 base, with 12 bases lying between them. CDR3 nucleotide sequence: TGTGCCAGCAGCTTAGGAGGTCGGGGGCGCACAGATACGCAGTATTTT. Its translation is CASSLGGRGRTDTQYF.

The chain combines TRBV19 with TRBJ1-5; tentative D call: TRBD1 (6 bases). V gave up 3 bases and J gave up 0 bases, with 21 bases separating them. The CDR3 sequence is 19 residues long. Germline assignment: CDR1 LNHDA and CDR2 SQIVND (reference sequence). CDR3 nucleotides: TGTGCCAGTAGTATCAGCAGGGGACGGGTCCTATATAGCAATCAGCCCCAGCATTTT. It yields the protein CASSISRGRVLYSNQPQHF.

Only one count was recorded for this clone. The V and J genes are TRBV4-3 and TRBJ1-1; no firm D call. This CDR3 comprises 11 residues. Germline assignment: CDR1 LGHNA and CDR2 YSLEER. The V gene lost 1 base and the J gene lost 6 bases, with 3 bases spanning the gap. The CDR3 loop reads CASSQGSEAFF. The DNA for the CDR3 is TGCGCCAGCAGCCAAGGGTCTGAAGCTTTCTTT.